This entry lists 22 T cell receptor beta chains sequenced from one sample in a study of T cells in Graves' hyperthyroidism and ophthalmopathy. Amplification targeted TCR beta CDR3 regions from RNA transcripts. HTBI primers drove first-round RT-PCR of the TCR CDR3. TCRdb recomputed calls from the multiplex PCR reads with MiXCR, one row per CDR3 protein. The repertoire holds fewer than 450,000 distinct CDR3 sequences, with around an eighth as singletons. The sequenced material came from blood. The receptors shown here come from a man aged 45-60 years with Graves' ophthalmopathy.

This clonotype came up many times. This chain links TRBV5-1 with TRBJ2-3; TRBD2 aligns across 11 bases. The CDR3 sequence is 17 residues long. V lost 1 base, J lost 3 bases, and 7 bases stayed unmatched. Germline V gene sequence: CDR1 SGHRS, CDR2 YFSETQ. This CDR3 is CASSLLSSGRYTDTQYF. Written as DNA, the CDR3 is TGCGCCAGCAGCTTGTTGTCTAGCGGGAGGTATACAGATACGCAGTATTTT.

This clonotype was seen many times. The chain couples TRBV30 to TRBJ1-1; no reliable D call. CDR1 is GTSNPN and CDR2 is SVGIG in the germline V gene (reference sequence). The CDR3 spans 13 residues. V was shortened by 2 bases and J by 4 bases, with 11 bases between the two germline ends. The CDR3 region is CAWSRSYATEAFF. DNA for the CDR3: TGTGCCTGGAGTAGGAGTTATGCCACTGAAGCTTTCTTT.

This clonotype appeared many times. The CDR3 DNA sequence: TGTGCCAGCAGTTTGTCGGGACTAGCCTACGAGCAGTACTTC. Protein: CASSLSGLAYEQYF. The genes are TRBV28 and TRBJ2-7, with 8 positions matching TRBD2. The CDR3 consists of 14 residues. Germline loops: CDR1 MDHEN, CDR2 SYDVKM. Trimming at V came to 3 bases and at J to 2 bases, leaving 3 bases not matched to a gene.

This clonotype showed up many times. The chain carries TRBV5-1 and TRBJ2-5; 7 bases align to TRBD1. This CDR3 is 15 amino acids long. The germline CDR1 and CDR2 sequences are SGHRS and YFSETQ. V gave up 5 bases and J gave up 5 bases; unmatched junction bases: 12. For the CDR3, the DNA is TGCGCCAGCAGAGAATCACAGGGGACCGGGGAGACCCAGTACTTC. It codes for CASRESQGTGETQYF.

This clonotype showed up many times. For the CDR3, the DNA is TGTGCCAGCAGCCTTGGTACGACCTCCACAGATACGCAGTATTTT. This translates into CASSLGTTSTDTQYF. The chain couples TRBV12-3 or TRBV12-4 to TRBJ2-3; D gene unclear. V was pared by 6 bases and J by 2 bases, with 15 bases between. The CDR3 is 15 residues long.

This clonotype occurred many times. CDR3 residues: CASTQRAGPYNEQFF. In DNA form, the CDR3 reads TGTGCCAGCACCCAACGAGCGGGACCATACAATGAGCAGTTCTTC. This rearrangement joins TRBV28 to TRBJ2-1; TRBD2 matches 7 bases. The CDR3 loop spans 15 amino acids. V lost 7 bases, J lost 4 bases, and 10 bases stayed unmatched. Germline lookup yields CDR1 MDHEN and CDR2 SYDVKM.

This clonotype was counted a few times. The chain combines TRBV29-1 with TRBJ2-2; 7 bases map to TRBD2. The length of the CDR3 is 17 residues. Germline lookup yields CDR1 SQVTM and CDR2 ANQGSEA. J was trimmed by 2 bases and V by 5 bases; bases with no gene match: 14. The CDR3 spells CSVTPSGGSYNTGELFF. For the CDR3, the DNA is TGCAGCGTTACACCCTCTGGCGGGAGCTATAACACCGGGGAGCTGTTTTTT.

This clonotype was seen ten or more times. The genes are TRBV29-1 and TRBJ1-1, with a possible D match to TRBD1 (5 bases). Germline lookup yields CDR1 SQVTM and CDR2 ANQGSEA. The CDR3 is 15 amino acids. V lost 6 bases to trimming and J lost 2 bases, with 19 bases between them. This chain's CDR3 is CSVGNYGTANTEAFF. Written as DNA, the CDR3 is TGCAGCGTGGGTAACTACGGGACTGCTAACACTGAAGCTTTCTTT.

A few counts support this clonotype. A clone one base away is much larger, so this may be a read error. This sequence joins TRBV29-1 and TRBJ2-7; possibly TRBD1 or TRBD2 for D (5 bases each). The length of the CDR3 is 15 residues. Germline assignment: CDR1 SQVTM and CDR2 ANQGSEA. CDR3 coding DNA: TGCGGCGTTGAAGGGGACGCCCTAAGCTCCTACGAGCAGTACTTC. Its translation: CGVEGDALSSYEQYF.

This clonotype came up many times. The chain is built from TRBV15 and TRBJ2-3; weak D call: TRBD2 (5 bases). CDR3 length: 15 amino acids. Germline CDR1 is LNHNV and CDR2 is YYDKDF (reference sequence). The ends were cut back, 5 bases at V and 0 bases at J, with 12 bases in the middle. The CDR3: CATSGLAVSTDTQYF. The CDR3 nucleotides read TGTGCCACCAGCGGGCTAGCAGTTAGCACAGATACGCAGTATTTT. The full variable domain, completed using reference TRBV15 and TRBJ2-3, is DAMVIQNPRYQVTQFGKPVTLSCSQTLNHNVMYWYQQKSSQAPKLLFHYYDKDFNNEADTPDNFQSRRPNTSFCFLDIRSPGLGDTAMYLCATSGLAVSTDTQYFGPGTRLTVL.

Turning to this clonotype: A much larger clone lies a single base off, so this may be a read error. This sequence joins TRBV28 and TRBJ2-1, with D tentatively TRBD1 (6 bases). CDR1 MDHEN and CDR2 SYDVKM come from the germline V gene. V was clipped by 5 bases and J by 0 bases, with 26 bases between them. There are 20 residues in the CDR3. Here the CDR3 reads CASSESMQDSTISSYNEQFF. The CDR3 DNA is TGTGCCAGCAGTGAGTCGATGCAGGACAGTACCATAAGCTCCTACAATGAGCAGTTCTTC. Full variable domain (missing parts from reference TRBV28 and TRBJ2-1): DVKVTQSSRYLVKRTGEKVFLECVQDMDHENMFWYRQDPGLGLRLIYFSYDVKMKEKGDIPEGYSVSREKKERFSLILESASTNQTSMYLCASSESMQDSTISSYNEQFFGPGTRLTVL.

The rearrangement joins TRBV5-8 to TRBJ2-5; D perhaps matches TRBD2 (5 bases). The length of the CDR3 is 14 residues. Germline V gives CDR1 SGHTS, CDR2 YDEGEE. V was shortened by 0 bases and J by 7 bases, with 13 bases between the two germline ends. CDR3 DNA sequence: TGTGCCAGCAGCTTGGTAACGGGGTCCGGGACCCAGTACTTC. This sequence encodes CASSLVTGSGTQYF. Together with reference TRBV5-8 and TRBJ2-5, the CDR3 gives the full variable domain: EAGVTQSPTHLIKTRGQQATLRCSPISGHTSVYWYQQALGLGLQFLLWYDEGEERNRGNFPPRFSGRQFPNYSSELNVNALELEDSALYLCASSLVTGSGTQYFGPGTRLLVL.

The sample holds a few counts of this clonotype. The chain is built from TRBV20-1 and TRBJ1-4; D is uncertain. CDR3 length: 16 residues. Trimming shortened V by 6 bases and J by 3 bases, and 20 bases separated the two germline ends. Germline assignment: CDR1 DFQATT and CDR2 SNEGSKA (reference sequence). Written as DNA, the CDR3 is TGCAGTGCATCCCTAGGGAGGCAAATGGCTAATGAAAAACTGTTTTTT. Translated, it gives CSASLGRQMANEKLFF.

This clonotype has ten or more counts. This chain connects TRBV12-3 or TRBV12-4 to TRBJ2-1; 8 bases map to TRBD2. The V segment lost 6 bases and the J segment 1 base; nucleotides outside the gene matches: 14. This CDR3 contains 18 residues. In nucleotides, the CDR3 is TGTGCCAGCAGCCCCGAGGTAGCGGGGAGCTCGTCCTACAATGAGCAGTTCTTC. It is translated as CASSPEVAGSSSYNEQFF.

This clonotype was detected ten times or more. The rearrangement links TRBV3-1 to TRBJ2-3, with 9 nucleotides matching TRBD2. Losses at the gene ends were 1 base for V and 1 base for J; bases not matched to a gene: 3. The CDR3 totals 16 residues. Germline assignment: CDR1 LGHDT and CDR2 YNNKEL (reference sequence). This chain's CDR3 is CASSQATSGRTDTQYF. The CDR3 DNA reads TGTGCCAGCAGCCAAGCGACTAGCGGCCGCACAGATACGCAGTATTTT.

The V and J genes are TRBV14 and TRBJ2-2, with a weak D call TRBD1 (6 bases). The germline V gene encodes CDR1 SGHDN and CDR2 FVKESK. CDR3 length: 17 amino acids. V dropped 0 bases and J dropped 6 bases, with 17 bases sitting between them. As DNA, the CDR3 is TGTGCCAGCAGCCAAGACGCCCTAAGGGGGTCCGCCGGGGAGCTGTTTTTT. Protein sequence: CASSQDALRGSAGELFF.

This chain joins TRBV27 and TRBJ1-1; possible D gene TRBD1, 5 bases. The CDR3 has 16 amino acids. Trimming left V 4 bases short and J 1 base short, with 16 bases between. Germline V gene lookup returns CDR1 MNHEY and CDR2 SMNVEV (reference sequence). CDR3 region: CASSSSRGRGNTEAFF. CDR3 coding DNA: TGTGCCAGCAGTTCCTCGCGGGGAAGGGGGAACACTGAAGCTTTCTTT.

In its sample, this clonotype was seen many times. The chain is built from TRBV2 and TRBJ1-5; perhaps TRBD1 as D (5 bases). The CDR3 runs 16 residues. Per the germline V gene, CDR1 is SNHLY and CDR2 is FYNNEI. V gave up 6 bases and J gave up 7 bases, with 22 bases separating them. The CDR3: CASSNTWDARVQPQHF. CDR3 DNA: TGTGCCAGCAGCAACACTTGGGACGCCAGAGTGCAGCCCCAGCATTTT.

In this sample, this clonotype turned up many times. The gene calls are TRBV3-1 and TRBJ2-1, with 13 bases matching TRBD2. The trim removed 4 bases at V and 8 bases at J, leaving 5 bases unmatched. The CDR3 contains 15 residues. The germline V gene has CDR1 LGHDT and CDR2 YNNKEL (reference sequence). As DNA, the CDR3 is TGTGCCAGCAGCCCGGGACTAGCGGGACCGGATGAGCAGTTCTTC. Protein product: CASSPGLAGPDEQFF.

This clonotype was recorded many times. This chain joins TRBV20-1 and TRBJ2-7; no definite D call. The germline gives CDR1 DFQATT, CDR2 SNEGSKA (reference sequence). The CDR3 runs to 14 residues. Trimming cost V 3 bases and J 5 bases, with 17 bases left between them. CDR3 amino acids: CSASDVFPSDEQYF. Here the CDR3 DNA reads TGCAGTGCTAGTGATGTTTTTCCGTCGGACGAGCAGTACTTC.

The table lists this clonotype with a few counts. The chain has TRBV5-1 and TRBJ2-5, with D hard to call. The germline gives CDR1 SGHRS, CDR2 YFSETQ. CDR3 length equals 15 residues. Deletions cut 1 base from V and 0 bases from J, with 10 bases between. CDR3 nucleotide sequence: TGCGCCAGCAGCTTGAGCCCCTCAAACCAAGAGACCCAGTACTTC. Translated: CASSLSPSNQETQYF.

This clonotype was recorded at least ten times. This rearrangement joins TRBV2 to TRBJ2-3, with D possibly matching TRBD2 (5 bases). Germline-derived CDR1 and CDR2 are SNHLY and FYNNEI. Deletions cut 4 bases from V and 5 bases from J, with 10 bases between. This CDR3 spans 13 amino acids. The CDR3 region is CASSAGREDTQYF. For the CDR3, the DNA is TGTGCCAGCAGTGCCGGACGGGAAGATACGCAGTATTTT.